The 18 T cell receptor beta chains in this list originate from one sample, sequenced in a study of cytomegalovirus exposure and HLA in healthy donors. The PCR used 60 Vbeta and 13 Jbeta primers. Only in-frame clones appear in the TCRdb table, and some are missing; sequencing was by immunoSEQ multiplex PCR. The table shows approximately 150,000 clones, with under 80% occurring only once. Sample: PBMCs. The receptors were gathered from a man aged 35 to 55 in good health and CMV-seronegative.

The chain links TRBV11-2 to TRBJ2-5; 8 nucleotides agree with TRBD1. The DNA end is a closer match to TRBJ2-7, so the J assignment may be wrong. Germline V gene sequence: CDR1 SGHAT, CDR2 FQNNGV. There are 15 residues in the CDR3. The CDR3 sequence: CASSSGQGASYEQYF. The DNA for the CDR3 is TGTGCCAGCAGCTCCGGACAGGGAGCGTCCTACGAGCAGTACTTC.

V usage is TRBV27 and J usage is TRBJ1-1; D call uncertain. The V end lost 4 bases, the J end lost 0 bases, and 12 bases lay between the germline ends. The CDR3 extends over 15 amino acids. Germline V CDR1 and CDR2: MNHEY, SMNVEV (reference sequence). The CDR3 protein is CASSWAGRLNTEAFF. The DNA of the CDR3 is TGTGCCAGCAGTTGGGCAGGTCGCTTGAACACTGAAGCTTTCTTT.

The chain employs TRBV19 and TRBJ2-1, with 9 nucleotides matching TRBD2. V shed 3 bases, J shed 1 base, and the junction held 13 bases outside the gene matches. The CDR3 consists of 19 residues. The germline gives CDR1 LNHDA, CDR2 SQIVND (reference sequence). The CDR3, as DNA: TGTGCCAGTAGTATTCCCCGGGGACTAGCCCTACCATCCTACAATGAGCAGTTCTTC. Translated, it gives CASSIPRGLALPSYNEQFF.

This clone came up a few times. This chain connects TRBV7-3 to TRBJ2-7; 7 bases are a match to TRBD1. From germline, CDR1 is SGHTA and CDR2 FQGTGA. The V and J ends lost 5 bases and 3 bases, in that order; junction bases with no gene match: 4. The CDR3 consists of 13 residues. The CDR3 bases are TGTGCCAGCAGCCAGGGACAGAGCTACGAGCAGTACTTC. As protein: CASSQGQSYEQYF.

The chain is built from TRBV5-1 and TRBJ1-4; unclear D gene. The CDR3 runs to 15 residues. Deletions cut 2 bases from V and 0 bases from J, with 8 bases between. Germline V gene lookup returns CDR1 SGHRS and CDR2 YFSETQ. The CDR3 DNA reads as TGCGCCAGCAGCTTAATCCCATCAACTAATGAAAAACTGTTTTTT. Translated, it gives CASSLIPSTNEKLFF.

The V call is TRBV18, the J call TRBJ1-1; tentative D call: TRBD1 (5 bases). V was shortened by 8 bases and J by 5 bases, with 15 bases between the two germline ends. CDR3 length: 13 amino acids. CDR1 is KGHSH and CDR2 is LQKENI in the germline V gene. As DNA, the CDR3 is TGTGCCAGCCGAAGGGGCCCCGGGACTGAAGCTTTCTTT. Protein sequence: CASRRGPGTEAFF.

The chain employs TRBV7-3 and TRBJ2-7; tentative D call: TRBD1 (5 bases). In germline, CDR1 is SGHTA, CDR2 FQGTGA. CDR3 length: 15 residues. V lost 0 bases and J 0 bases, leaving 9 bases between the germline ends. CDR3 residues: CASSLTGDSSYEQYF. The CDR3 DNA reads as TGTGCCAGCAGCTTAACAGGGGATAGCTCCTACGAGCAGTACTTC.

DNA for the CDR3: TGTGCCAGCAGCTTAGTGGAGTCGGGAACGCAGTATTTT. The encoded protein is CASSLVESGTQYF. The genes are TRBV11-3 and TRBJ2-3, with D tentatively TRBD2 (5 bases). This CDR3 contains 13 residues. Germline V gene data show CDR1 as SGHNT and CDR2 as YENEEA. The V and J ends lost 1 base and 9 bases respectively, with 11 bases between them.

CDR3 residues: CAIGTGLSTEAFF. The CDR3 bases are TGTGCCATAGGGACAGGGCTGTCCACTGAAGCTTTCTTT. The rearrangement joins TRBV6-1 to TRBJ1-1; 9 bases are shared with TRBD1. The CDR3 is made up of 13 amino acids. Trimming cost V 10 bases and J 4 bases; bases outside gene matches: 7. Germline loops: CDR1 MNHNS, CDR2 SASEGT.

This chain uses TRBV5-5 with TRBJ1-2; no reliable D call. Germline assignment: CDR1 SGHKS and CDR2 YYEKEE (reference sequence). V was clipped by 5 bases and J by 0 bases, with 8 bases between them. The CDR3 spans 13 residues. CDR3 loop: CASSSNPNYGYTF. The CDR3 nucleotides read TGTGCCAGCAGTTCTAATCCTAACTATGGCTACACCTTC.

J is TRBJ2-2 and V is TRBV9; 7 bases match TRBD1. The germline gives CDR1 SGDLS, CDR2 YYNGEE. J lost 0 bases, V lost 2 bases, and 13 bases had no gene match. The CDR3 length is 19 residues. Here the CDR3 DNA reads TGTGCCAGCAGCGTGGGGGACAGCAGATTGCGCCCGAACACCGGGGAGCTGTTTTTT. Its translation is CASSVGDSRLRPNTGELFF.

The J gene is TRBJ1-5, the V gene TRBV2; tentatively, D is TRBD1 (5 bases). The CDR3 runs 15 residues. Per the germline V gene, CDR1 is SNHLY and CDR2 is FYNNEI. The V gene lost 6 bases and the J gene lost 4 bases, with 16 bases spanning the gap. The CDR3 loop reads CASRPGPGGNQPQHF. CDR3 coding DNA: TGTGCCAGCAGGCCGGGGCCCGGGGGGAATCAGCCCCAGCATTTT. Complete variable domain (other parts from reference TRBV2 and TRBJ1-5): EPEVTQTPSHQVTQMGQEVILRCVPISNHLYFYWYRQILGQKVEFLVSFYNNEISEKSEIFDDQFSVERPDGSNFTLKIRSTKLEDSAMYFCASRPGPGGNQPQHFGDGTRLSIL.

The gene calls are TRBV25-1 and TRBJ2-7; 7 bases are a match to TRBD2. The germline V gene encodes CDR1 MGHDK and CDR2 SYGVNS. V lost 5 bases, J lost 1 base, and 5 bases stayed unmatched. CDR3 length: 14 residues. The DNA for the CDR3 is TGTGCCAGCAGTCCAATGGGGGGGTCCTACGAGCAGTACTTC. It specifies CASSPMGGSYEQYF.

Here the CDR3 DNA reads TGTGCCAGCAGTTACCTCCACGAGCAGTACTTC. Translated, it gives CASSYLHEQYF. V gene TRBV6-5 combines with J gene TRBJ2-7; D remains unclear. V was trimmed by 2 bases and J by 5 bases, leaving 4 bases between them. The V gene's germline CDR1 is MNHEY and CDR2 SVGAGI. The CDR3 is 11 amino acids.

This clone was seen repeatedly, ten times or more. The chain carries TRBV5-4 and TRBJ1-4, with 10 bases lining up with TRBD1. Trimming took 4 bases from V and 8 from J; bases not matched to a gene: 5. The germline gives CDR1 SGHNT, CDR2 YYREEE (reference sequence). The CDR3 is 14 residues long. The CDR3 region is CASSLGTGDEKLFF. The CDR3 DNA reads TGTGCCAGCAGCCTCGGGACAGGGGACGAAAAACTGTTTTTT. The full variable domain, in which reference TRBV5-4 and TRBJ1-4 provide the parts outside the CDR3, is ETGVTQSPTHLIKTRGQQVTLRCSSQSGHNTVSWYQQALGQGPQFIFQYYREEENGRGNFPPRFSGLQFPNYSSELNVNALELDDSALYLCASSLGTGDEKLFFGSGTQLSVL.

The chain employs TRBV9 and TRBJ2-2; 9 bases line up with TRBD2. Trimming took 0 bases from V and 2 from J; bases not matched to a gene: 5. There are 17 residues in the CDR3. Looked up from germline, CDR1 is SGDLS and CDR2 is YYNGEE. The CDR3: CASSVDAGGPNTGELFF. The DNA of the CDR3 is TGTGCCAGCAGCGTAGACGCGGGGGGGCCAAACACCGGGGAGCTGTTTTTT.

This sequence joins TRBV5-4 and TRBJ2-6; 12 bases match TRBD1. Germline CDR1 reads SGHNT; CDR2 reads YYREEE (reference sequence). Trimming at V came to 4 bases and at J to 2 bases, leaving 10 bases not matched to a gene. The length of the CDR3 is 19 residues. The chain's CDR3 is CASSAGTGTGGAGANVLTF. The CDR3 DNA is TGTGCCAGCAGCGCAGGCACCGGGACAGGGGGCGCTGGGGCCAACGTCCTGACTTTC.

The chain has TRBV19 and TRBJ1-6; weak D call: TRBD1 (5 bases). The CDR3 spans 16 residues. Germline V gives CDR1 LNHDA, CDR2 SQIVND (reference sequence). Deletions cut 5 bases from V and 0 bases from J, with 11 bases between. The CDR3 loop reads CASSAKGVSYNSPLHF. CDR3 sequence (DNA): TGTGCCAGTAGTGCCAAAGGGGTCTCCTATAATTCACCCCTCCACTTT.